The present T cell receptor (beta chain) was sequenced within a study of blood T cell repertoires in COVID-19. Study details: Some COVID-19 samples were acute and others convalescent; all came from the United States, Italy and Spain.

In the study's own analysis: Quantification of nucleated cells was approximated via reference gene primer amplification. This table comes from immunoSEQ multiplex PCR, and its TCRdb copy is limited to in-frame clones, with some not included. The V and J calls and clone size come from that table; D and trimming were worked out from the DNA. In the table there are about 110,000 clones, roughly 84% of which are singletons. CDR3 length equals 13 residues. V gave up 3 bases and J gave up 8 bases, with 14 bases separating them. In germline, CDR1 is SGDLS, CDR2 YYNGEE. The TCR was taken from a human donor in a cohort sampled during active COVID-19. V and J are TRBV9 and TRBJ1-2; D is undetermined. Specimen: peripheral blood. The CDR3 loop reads CASSADGLGGYTF. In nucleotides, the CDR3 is TGTGCCAGCAGCGCCGACGGCCTAGGAGGCTACACCTTC.